Below, 16 T cell receptor beta chains from the same sample are listed, as sequenced in a study of cytomegalovirus exposure and HLA in healthy donors. PCR was performed using 60 Vbeta and 13 Jbeta primers. Produced via immunoSEQ multiplex PCR; TCRdb's table is partial and in-frame only. Here the sample spans 150,000 to 200,000 clones, roughly 9.4% being singletons. The sample consisted of PBMCs. The receptors come from a woman aged 25 to 45 in good health and CMV-seropositive.

This clone was detected only a few times. This sequence joins TRBV9 and TRBJ2-7, with a weak D call TRBD2 (6 bases). Germline V gene data show CDR1 as SGDLS and CDR2 as YYNGEE. The CDR3 has 15 residues. Trimming took 3 bases from V and 1 from J, leaving 14 bases between them. The CDR3 DNA sequence: TGTGCCAGCAGCGGCTCTAGCGAACCTTCCTACGAGCAGTACTTC. Protein sequence: CASSGSSEPSYEQYF.

The table lists this clone with a few counts. The chain carries TRBV18 and TRBJ2-7, with 7 bases aligning to TRBD2. Looked up from germline, CDR1 is KGHSH and CDR2 is LQKENI. CDR3 length: 14 residues. The V gene end was trimmed by 3 bases and the J gene end by 3 bases; junction bases not matched to a gene: 5. The DNA of the CDR3 is TGTGCCAGCTCACCCAGGGAGGGTTTCTACGAGCAGTACTTC. Translating it yields CASSPREGFYEQYF.

The chain joins TRBV11-2 to TRBJ2-7; perhaps TRBD2 as D (5 bases). Deletions cut 5 bases from V and 0 bases from J, with 11 bases between. This CDR3 spans 14 amino acids. Germline V gene sequence: CDR1 SGHAT, CDR2 FQNNGV. The CDR3 sequence is CASSPGLGSYEQYF. The CDR3 DNA is TGTGCCAGCAGCCCTGGACTCGGCTCCTACGAGCAGTACTTC.

The chain links TRBV5-1 to TRBJ2-1; the match to TRBD2 covers 10 bases. With V trimmed by 6 bases and J by 8 bases, 8 bases remained unmatched. The CDR3 loop spans 14 amino acids. Per the germline V gene, CDR1 is SGHRS and CDR2 is YFSETQ. CDR3 sequence reads: CASMTAGGLDEQFF. CDR3 DNA sequence: TGCGCCAGCATGACAGCGGGAGGGTTGGATGAGCAGTTCTTC.

In its sample, this clone was seen a few times. The chain is built from TRBV5-4 and TRBJ2-7; 9 nucleotides match TRBD2. The V and J ends lost 4 bases and 5 bases, in that order; junction bases with no gene match: 10. The CDR3 consists of 15 residues. Germline V gene data show CDR1 as SGHNT and CDR2 as YYREEE (reference sequence). This chain's CDR3 is CASSPVGAGGNEQYF. In DNA form, the CDR3 reads TGTGCCAGCAGCCCGGTAGGAGCGGGAGGTAACGAGCAGTACTTC.

In this sample, this clone turned up a few times. Other DNA sequences within the sample encode an identical CDR3. CDR3 sequence: CASSSPGLAGGTHPGELFF. In nucleotides, the CDR3 is TGCGCCAGCAGCTCCCCGGGACTAGCGGGAGGAACACACCCCGGGGAGCTGTTTTTT. V gene TRBV5-1 combines with J gene TRBJ2-2; 15 positions match TRBD2. With 3 bases clipped from V and 6 bases from J, the junction kept 12 bases outside the gene matches. This CDR3 is built from 19 residues. CDR1 is SGHRS and CDR2 is YFSETQ in the germline V gene. Supplemented by reference TRBV5-1 and TRBJ2-2, the full variable domain reads KAGVTQTPRYLIKTRGQQVTLSCSPISGHRSVSWYQQTPGQGLQFLFEYFSETQRNKGNFPGRFSGRQFSNSRSEMNVSTLELGDSALYLCASSSPGLAGGTHPGELFFGEGSRLTVL.

The rearrangement joins TRBV7-6 to TRBJ1-1; D not certain. This CDR3 has 14 amino acids. V was cut by 4 bases and J by 5 bases, with 14 bases left in between. Looked up from germline, CDR1 is SGHVS and CDR2 is FNYEAQ. CDR3 amino acids: CASSSVGGRTEAFF. The CDR3 nucleotides read TGTGCCAGCAGCTCGGTGGGAGGGAGGACTGAAGCTTTCTTT.

This clone was counted a few times. V gene TRBV2 combines with J gene TRBJ2-6; 10 nucleotides line up with TRBD1. This CDR3 has 15 residues. Germline lookup yields CDR1 SNHLY and CDR2 FYNNEI. V shed 6 bases, J shed 2 bases, and the junction held 1 base outside the gene matches. For the CDR3, the DNA is TGTGCCAGCAGAGGACAGGGGGCTGGGGCCAACGTCCTGACTTTC. It translates to CASRGQGAGANVLTF.

This clone was recorded a few times. This chain joins TRBV4-1 and TRBJ1-2; TRBD1 is a possible D gene (6 bases). Germline V CDR1 and CDR2: MGHRA, YSYEKL. The CDR3 runs to 15 residues. With 1 base removed from V and 2 bases from J, the gap between germline ends came to 11 bases. DNA for the CDR3: TGCGCCAGCAGCCAAGCCGCGCAGGGGAACTATGGCTACACCTTC. Translation: CASSQAAQGNYGYTF.

V usage is TRBV4-1 and J usage is TRBJ1-2; TRBD1 might be the D (6 bases). The germline gives CDR1 MGHRA, CDR2 YSYEKL. The V and J ends lost 1 base and 8 bases respectively, with 11 bases between them. The CDR3 consists of 13 residues. CDR3 nucleotides: TGCGCCAGCAGCCAAGGGAACAGGGAGGGCTACACCTTC. Its translation: CASSQGNREGYTF.

The sample holds a few counts of this clone. The chain recombines TRBV7-9 with TRBJ1-2; TRBD1 agrees at 7 bases. This CDR3 is built from 13 residues. The germline V gene has CDR1 SEHNR and CDR2 FQNEAQ (reference sequence). Germline trimming cut 5 bases from V and 3 bases from J; bases unmatched to any gene: 3. The chain's CDR3 is CASSRGQYYGYTF. In DNA form, the CDR3 reads TGTGCCAGCAGCAGGGGACAGTACTATGGCTACACCTTC. Using reference TRBV7-9 and TRBJ1-2 for the parts outside the CDR3, the full variable domain is DTGVSQNPRHKITKRGQNVTFRCDPISEHNRLYWYRQTLGQGPEFLTYFQNEAQLEKSRLLSDRFSAERPKGSFSTLEIQRTEQGDSAMYLCASSRGQYYGYTFGSGTRLTVV.

The CDR3 sequence is CASSQGTDRYGYTF. The CDR3, as DNA: TGCGCCAGCAGCCAGGGGACAGATAGGTATGGCTACACCTTC. This chain uses TRBV4-1 with TRBJ1-2, with 7 bases that match TRBD1. Germline V gene data show CDR1 as MGHRA and CDR2 as YSYEKL. The CDR3 consists of 14 residues. V dropped 3 bases and J dropped 5; count of bases not matched to a gene: 6.

The chain recombines TRBV2 with TRBJ1-1; unclear D gene. V was trimmed by 2 bases and J by 0 bases, leaving 7 bases between them. Germline V CDR1 and CDR2: SNHLY, FYNNEI. The length of the CDR3 is 14 residues. CDR3 in amino acids: CASSEQNMNTEAFF. In DNA, the CDR3 is TGTGCCAGCAGTGAACAGAACATGAACACTGAAGCTTTCTTT.

V usage is TRBV5-1 and J usage is TRBJ2-5; D perhaps matches TRBD2 (5 bases). Germline V gene sequence: CDR1 SGHRS, CDR2 YFSETQ. V was cut by 0 bases and J by 3 bases, with 15 bases left in between. The CDR3 runs 16 residues. Written as DNA, the CDR3 is TGCGCCAGCAGCTTGGGGGTAGCGTTATTGGAAGAGACCCAGTACTTC. Its protein is CASSLGVALLEETQYF.

In its sample, this clone was seen a few times. The rearrangement links TRBV6-6 to TRBJ1-3; D unresolved. V was trimmed by 0 bases and J by 0 bases, leaving 6 bases between them. Germline V gene data show CDR1 as MNHNY and CDR2 as SVGAGI (reference sequence). The CDR3 contains 15 residues. The CDR3 loop reads CASSYSAGSGNTIYF. CDR3 nucleotides: TGTGCCAGCAGTTACTCGGCAGGCTCTGGAAACACCATATATTTT.

Of note for this clone: Other nucleotide sequences from this sample produce the same CDR3. J is TRBJ1-2 and V is TRBV5-1; D remains ambiguous. In germline, CDR1 is SGHRS, CDR2 YFSETQ. The CDR3 consists of 15 residues. Trimming shortened V by 2 bases and J by 2 bases, and 13 bases separated the two germline ends. The CDR3 here is CASSFLTGSNYGYTF. The CDR3 DNA is TGCGCCAGCAGCTTCTTGACGGGAAGCAACTATGGCTACACCTTC.